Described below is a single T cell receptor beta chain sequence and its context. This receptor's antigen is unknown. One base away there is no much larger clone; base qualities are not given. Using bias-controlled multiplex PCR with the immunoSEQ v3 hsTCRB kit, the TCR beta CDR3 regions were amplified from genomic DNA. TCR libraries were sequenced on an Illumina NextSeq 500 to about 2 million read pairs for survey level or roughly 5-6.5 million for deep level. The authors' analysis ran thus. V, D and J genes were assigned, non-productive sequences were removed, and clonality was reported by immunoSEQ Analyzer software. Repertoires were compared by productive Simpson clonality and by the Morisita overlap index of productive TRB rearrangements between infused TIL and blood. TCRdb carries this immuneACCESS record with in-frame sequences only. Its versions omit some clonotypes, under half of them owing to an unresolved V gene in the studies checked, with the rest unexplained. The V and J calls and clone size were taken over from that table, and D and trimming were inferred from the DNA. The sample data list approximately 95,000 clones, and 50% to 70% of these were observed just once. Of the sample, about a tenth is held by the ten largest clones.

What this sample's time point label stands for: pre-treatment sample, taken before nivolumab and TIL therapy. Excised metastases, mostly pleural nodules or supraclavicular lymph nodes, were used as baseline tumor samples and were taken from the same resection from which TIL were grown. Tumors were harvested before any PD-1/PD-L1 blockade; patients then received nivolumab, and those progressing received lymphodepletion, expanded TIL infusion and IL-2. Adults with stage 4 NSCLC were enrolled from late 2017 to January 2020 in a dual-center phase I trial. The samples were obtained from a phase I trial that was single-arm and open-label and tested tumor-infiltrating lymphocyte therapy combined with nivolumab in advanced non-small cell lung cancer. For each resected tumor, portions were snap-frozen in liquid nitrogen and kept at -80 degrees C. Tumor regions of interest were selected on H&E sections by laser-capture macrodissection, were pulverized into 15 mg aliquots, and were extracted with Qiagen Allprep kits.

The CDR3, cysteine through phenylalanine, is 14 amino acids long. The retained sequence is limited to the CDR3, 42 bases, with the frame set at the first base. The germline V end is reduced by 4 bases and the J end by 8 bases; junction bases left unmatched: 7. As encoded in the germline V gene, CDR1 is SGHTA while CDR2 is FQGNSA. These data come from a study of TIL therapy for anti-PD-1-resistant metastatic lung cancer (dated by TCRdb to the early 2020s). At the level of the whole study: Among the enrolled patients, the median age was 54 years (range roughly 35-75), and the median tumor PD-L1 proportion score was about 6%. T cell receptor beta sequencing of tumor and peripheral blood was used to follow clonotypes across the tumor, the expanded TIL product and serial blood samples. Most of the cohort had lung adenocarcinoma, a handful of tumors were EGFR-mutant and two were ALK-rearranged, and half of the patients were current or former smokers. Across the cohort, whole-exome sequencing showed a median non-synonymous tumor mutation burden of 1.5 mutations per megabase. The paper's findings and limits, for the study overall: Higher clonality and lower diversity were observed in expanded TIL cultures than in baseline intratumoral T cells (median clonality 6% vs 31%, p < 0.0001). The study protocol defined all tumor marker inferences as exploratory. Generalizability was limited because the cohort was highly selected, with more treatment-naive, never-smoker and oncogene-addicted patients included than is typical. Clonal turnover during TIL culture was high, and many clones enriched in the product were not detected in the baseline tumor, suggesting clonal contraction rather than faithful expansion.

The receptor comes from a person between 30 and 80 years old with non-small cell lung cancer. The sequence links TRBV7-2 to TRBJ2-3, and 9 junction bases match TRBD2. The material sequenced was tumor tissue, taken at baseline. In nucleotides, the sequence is TGTGCCAGCAGCTACCAGCGGGAGGCAGGTACGCAGTATTTT. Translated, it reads CASSYQREAGTQYF.